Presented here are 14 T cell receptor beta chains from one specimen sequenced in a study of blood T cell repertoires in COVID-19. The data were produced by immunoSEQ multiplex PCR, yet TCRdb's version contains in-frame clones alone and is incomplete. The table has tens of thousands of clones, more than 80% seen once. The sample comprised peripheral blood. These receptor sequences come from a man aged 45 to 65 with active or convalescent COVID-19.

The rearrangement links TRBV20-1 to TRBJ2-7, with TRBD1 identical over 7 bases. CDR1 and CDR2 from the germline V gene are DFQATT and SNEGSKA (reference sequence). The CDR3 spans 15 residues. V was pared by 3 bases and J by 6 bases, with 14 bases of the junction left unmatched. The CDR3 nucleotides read TGCAGTGCTAGTAACGACCGGGACAGCCTTATCGAGCAGTACTTC. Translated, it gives CSASNDRDSLIEQYF.

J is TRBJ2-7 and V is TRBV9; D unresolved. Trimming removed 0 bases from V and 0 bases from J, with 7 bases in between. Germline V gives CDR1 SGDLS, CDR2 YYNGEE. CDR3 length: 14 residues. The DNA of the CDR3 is TGTGCCAGCAGCGTAGGCGGCAGCTCCTACGAGCAGTACTTC. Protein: CASSVGGSSYEQYF. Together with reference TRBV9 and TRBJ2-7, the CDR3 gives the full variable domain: DSGVTQTPKHLITATGQRVTLRCSPRSGDLSVYWYQQSLDQGLQFLIQYYNGEERAKGNILERFSAQQFPDLHSELNLSSLELGDSALYFCASSVGGSSYEQYFGPGTRLTVT.

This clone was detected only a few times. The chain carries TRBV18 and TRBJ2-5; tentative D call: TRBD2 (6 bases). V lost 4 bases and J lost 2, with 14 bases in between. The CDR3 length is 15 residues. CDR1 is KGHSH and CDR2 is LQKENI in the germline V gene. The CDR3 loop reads CASSLAATVQETQYF. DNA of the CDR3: TGTGCCAGCTCACTAGCGGCGACCGTACAAGAGACCCAGTACTTC.

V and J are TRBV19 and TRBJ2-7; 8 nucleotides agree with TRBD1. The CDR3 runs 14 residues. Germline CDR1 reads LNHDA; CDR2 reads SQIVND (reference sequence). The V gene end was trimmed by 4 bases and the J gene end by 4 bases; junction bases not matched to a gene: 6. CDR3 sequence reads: CASSTEGTGYEQYF. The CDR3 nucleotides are TGTGCCAGTAGTACCGAAGGGACAGGATACGAGCAGTACTTC.

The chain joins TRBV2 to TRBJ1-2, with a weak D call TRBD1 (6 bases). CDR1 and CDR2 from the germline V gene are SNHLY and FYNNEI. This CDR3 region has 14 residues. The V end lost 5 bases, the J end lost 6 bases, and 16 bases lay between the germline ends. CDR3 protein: CASSQKQGADGYTF. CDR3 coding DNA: TGTGCCAGCAGTCAGAAACAGGGTGCGGATGGCTACACCTTC.

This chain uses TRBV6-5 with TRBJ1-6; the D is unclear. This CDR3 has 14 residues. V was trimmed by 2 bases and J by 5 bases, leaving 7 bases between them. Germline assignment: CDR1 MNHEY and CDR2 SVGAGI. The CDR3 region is CASSYDSNNSPLHF. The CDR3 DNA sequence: TGTGCCAGCAGTTACGACTCTAATAATTCACCCCTCCACTTT.

The CDR3 sequence: CASSQGERGSRDYGYTF. For the CDR3, the DNA is TGCGCCAGCAGCCAAGGTGAAAGGGGGAGCAGGGATTATGGCTACACCTTC. The chain joins TRBV4-1 to TRBJ1-2, with D tentatively TRBD1 (6 bases). The V end lost 1 base, the J end lost 5 bases, and 20 bases lay between the germline ends. The germline gives CDR1 MGHRA, CDR2 YSYEKL. This CDR3 comprises 17 residues.

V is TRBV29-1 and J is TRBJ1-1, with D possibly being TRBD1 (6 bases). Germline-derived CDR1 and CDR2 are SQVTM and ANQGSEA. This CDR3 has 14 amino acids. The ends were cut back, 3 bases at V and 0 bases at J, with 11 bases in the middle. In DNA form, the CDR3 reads TGCAGCGTTGACGGGGGGCCGGTGAACACTGAAGCTTTCTTT. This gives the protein CSVDGGPVNTEAFF.

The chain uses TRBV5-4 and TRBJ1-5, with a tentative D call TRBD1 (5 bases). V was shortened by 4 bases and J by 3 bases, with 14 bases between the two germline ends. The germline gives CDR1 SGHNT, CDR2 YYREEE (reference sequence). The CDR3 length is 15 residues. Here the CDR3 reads CASSLQGVLNQPQHF. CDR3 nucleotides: TGTGCCAGCAGCCTGCAAGGGGTCCTCAATCAGCCCCAGCATTTT.

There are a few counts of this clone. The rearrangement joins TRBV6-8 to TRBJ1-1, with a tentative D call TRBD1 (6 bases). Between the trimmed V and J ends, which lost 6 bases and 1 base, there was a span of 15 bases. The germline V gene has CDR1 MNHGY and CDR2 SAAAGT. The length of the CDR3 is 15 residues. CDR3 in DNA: TGTGCCAGCAGAATATCCAGGGGCCCGAACACTGAAGCTTTCTTT. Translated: CASRISRGPNTEAFF.

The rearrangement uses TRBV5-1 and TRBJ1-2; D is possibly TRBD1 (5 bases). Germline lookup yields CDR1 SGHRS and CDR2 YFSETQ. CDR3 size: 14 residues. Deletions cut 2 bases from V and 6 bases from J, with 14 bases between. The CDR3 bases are TGCGCCAGCAGCTTAGTTCCAGGGAAGGATGGCTACACCTTC. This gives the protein CASSLVPGKDGYTF.

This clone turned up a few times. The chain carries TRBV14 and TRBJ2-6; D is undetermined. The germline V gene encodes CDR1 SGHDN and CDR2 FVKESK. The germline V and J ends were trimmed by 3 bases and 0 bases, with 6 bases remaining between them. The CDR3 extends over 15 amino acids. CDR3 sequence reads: CASSQRLSGANVLTF. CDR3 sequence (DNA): TGTGCCAGCAGCCAGAGGCTCTCTGGGGCCAACGTCCTGACTTTC.

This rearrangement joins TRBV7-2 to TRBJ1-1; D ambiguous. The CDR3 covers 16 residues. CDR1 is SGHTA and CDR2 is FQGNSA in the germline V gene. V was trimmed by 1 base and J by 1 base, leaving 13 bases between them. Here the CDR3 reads CASSLGGARGNTEAFF. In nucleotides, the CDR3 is TGTGCCAGCAGCTTAGGTGGCGCCAGAGGGAACACTGAAGCTTTCTTT.

The CDR3 reads CASSFRDREWNQPQHF. DNA for the CDR3: TGTGCCAGCAGTTTTCGGGACAGGGAATGGAATCAGCCCCAGCATTTT. The J gene is TRBJ1-5, the V gene TRBV6-5; 9 positions agree with TRBD1. This CDR3 spans 16 amino acids. Germline-derived CDR1 and CDR2 are MNHEY and SVGAGI. The trim removed 4 bases at V and 4 bases at J, leaving 8 bases unmatched.